Following are 31 T cell receptor beta chains from one sample sequenced in a study of shared T cell receptors in the human thymus. Some clones are missing from TCRdb's copy, which holds only in-frame ones; the method was immunoSEQ multiplex PCR. The profile shows almost 550,000 clones, about 80% of them singletons. The same data also contributed to another study, on human thymus T cells.

Sequencing was carried out using thymocytes. All receptors derive from a boy under two years old with a congenital heart defect.

The chain links TRBV7-2 to TRBJ2-7, with 8 bases lining up with TRBD1. This CDR3 comprises 17 residues. V lost 5 bases, J lost 3 bases, and 15 bases stayed unmatched. Germline V gene sequence: CDR1 SGHTA, CDR2 FQGNSA. The DNA of the CDR3 is TGTGCCAGCAGCGCCGCCGGACAGGGTAGAGGTCTCTACGAGCAGTACTTC. It translates to CASSAAGQGRGLYEQYF.

This chain uses TRBV7-9 with TRBJ2-4; 7 nucleotides match TRBD1. V lost 1 base and J lost 0; bases outside the gene matches: 9. From germline, CDR1 is SEHNR and CDR2 FQNEAQ (reference sequence). This CDR3 has 18 residues. In DNA, the CDR3 is TGTGCCAGCAGCTTAGAACAGTCAACAGGGGCAGCCAAAAACATTCAGTACTTC. Translating gives CASSLEQSTGAAKNIQYF.

The chain employs TRBV25-1 and TRBJ2-7, with TRBD2 as a possible D gene (6 bases). The CDR3 has 16 residues. Trimming pared 4 bases from V and 0 bases from J, leaving 16 bases between. Per germline, CDR1 MGHDK and CDR2 SYGVNS. The CDR3 loop reads CASSARGDPSSYEQYF. In DNA form, the CDR3 reads TGTGCCAGCAGTGCCCGCGGGGACCCGAGCTCCTACGAGCAGTACTTC.

J is TRBJ2-6 and V is TRBV28; 8 bases fit TRBD2. With V trimmed by 2 bases and J by 6 bases, 12 bases remained unmatched. CDR3 length equals 18 residues. Germline V gene lookup returns CDR1 MDHEN and CDR2 SYDVKM. The CDR3 region has the DNA TGTGCCAGCAGTTTAAAGCGGGAGAACACTCTGGCGGCCAACGTCCTGACTTTC. It encodes CASSLKRENTLAANVLTF. Full variable domain (remainder filled in from reference TRBV28 and TRBJ2-6): DVKVTQSSRYLVKRTGEKVFLECVQDMDHENMFWYRQDPGLGLRLIYFSYDVKMKEKGDIPEGYSVSREKKERFSLILESASTNQTSMYLCASSLKRENTLAANVLTFGAGSRLTVL.

The chain recombines TRBV5-1 with TRBJ2-1; D might be TRBD2 (6 bases). Per the germline V gene, CDR1 is SGHRS and CDR2 is YFSETQ. The CDR3 has 15 amino acids. Trimming stripped 4 bases from V and 2 bases from J, with 13 bases between. The CDR3 spells CASSRGLLPYNEQFF. CDR3 DNA sequence: TGCGCCAGCAGCAGGGGACTCCTCCCCTACAATGAGCAGTTCTTC.

V gene TRBV29-1 combines with J gene TRBJ2-2, with 13 bases fitting TRBD2. Germline CDR1 is SQVTM and CDR2 is ANQGSEA. This CDR3 is built from 18 residues. V was clipped by 0 bases and J by 3 bases; unmatched bases: 7. Here the CDR3 reads CSVEDPPGLAGHTGELFF. The CDR3 bases are TGCAGCGTTGAAGACCCGCCGGGACTAGCGGGGCACACCGGGGAGCTGTTTTTT.

The chain employs TRBV27 and TRBJ2-1; 7 bases map to TRBD1. V trimming: 7 bases; J trimming: 4 bases; junction bases outside the gene matches: 4. The CDR3 is 13 amino acids. Germline CDR1 is MNHEY and CDR2 is SMNVEV (reference sequence). The CDR3 region has the DNA TGTGCCAGCACCCAGGACAGGTACAATGAGCAGTTCTTC. Its protein is CASTQDRYNEQFF.

This chain joins TRBV11-3 and TRBJ2-7, with TRBD2 matching 7 bases. The CDR3 is 18 amino acids. The V segment lost 5 bases and the J segment 6 bases; nucleotides outside the gene matches: 22. Germline CDR1 is SGHNT and CDR2 is YENEEA. CDR3 in DNA: TGTGCCAGCAGCCTCGGGTGGGGCGCGGGAGCTCCCCCGCCCGAGCAGTACTTC. Translated: CASSLGWGAGAPPPEQYF.

V gene TRBV27 combines with J gene TRBJ2-1, with 10 positions matching TRBD2. The germline V gene encodes CDR1 MNHEY and CDR2 SMNVEV (reference sequence). This CDR3 is 13 amino acids long. Trimming took 8 bases from V and 5 from J; bases not matched to a gene: 3. The CDR3 is CASSTSGNNEQFF. The CDR3 nucleotides are TGTGCCAGCTCTACTAGCGGGAACAATGAGCAGTTCTTC.

The V call is TRBV19, the J call TRBJ2-7; 10 bases align to TRBD2. The CDR3 spans 13 residues. Germline values: CDR1 LNHDA, CDR2 SQIVND (reference sequence). The junction had 5 bases not matched to a gene; V was cut back by 6 bases and J by 6 bases. As DNA, the CDR3 is TGTGCCAGTAGAGCGGGAGGGCCGGGCGAGCAGTACTTC. Protein product: CASRAGGPGEQYF.

This chain joins TRBV29-1 and TRBJ2-1; 13 nucleotides agree with TRBD2. This CDR3 spans 16 amino acids. Looked up from germline, CDR1 is SQVTM and CDR2 is ANQGSEA. V gave up 2 bases and J gave up 8 bases; unmatched junction bases: 9. The CDR3 DNA sequence: TGCAGCGTTGAATGGCGGACTAGCGGGGGAGGGCATGAGCAGTTCTTC. It codes for CSVEWRTSGGGHEQFF.

A few counts support this clone. This sequence joins TRBV5-4 and TRBJ2-1; 7 bases match TRBD1. Germline V lookup: CDR1 SGHNT, CDR2 YYREEE (reference sequence). J was trimmed by 0 bases and V by 0 bases; bases with no gene match: 9. CDR3 length: 18 residues. CDR3 residues: CASSLEVDREYSYNEQFF. Here the CDR3 DNA reads TGTGCCAGCAGCTTGGAGGTAGACAGGGAATACTCCTACAATGAGCAGTTCTTC.

The chain uses TRBV29-1 and TRBJ2-7; a possible D gene is TRBD1 (5 bases). V was cut by 2 bases and J by 4 bases, with 12 bases left in between. From germline, CDR1 is SQVTM and CDR2 ANQGSEA. This CDR3 is 13 amino acids long. CDR3: CSVETDSVYEQYF. In DNA, the CDR3 is TGCAGCGTTGAAACCGACAGCGTTTACGAGCAGTACTTC.

The gene calls are TRBV10-3 and TRBJ1-4, with D possibly TRBD1 on 5 matching bases. There are 13 residues in the CDR3. The germline V gene has CDR1 ENHRY and CDR2 SYGVKD. V was clipped by 5 bases and J by 8 bases, with 12 bases between them. CDR3 sequence reads: CAISPRAEEKLFF. CDR3 DNA sequence: TGTGCCATCAGTCCCAGGGCGGAGGAAAAACTGTTTTTT.

V usage is TRBV5-1 and J usage is TRBJ2-1; possibly TRBD2 for D (7 bases). Trimming pared 3 bases from V and 2 bases from J, leaving 15 bases between. The CDR3 has 16 amino acids. Germline CDR1 is SGHRS and CDR2 is YFSETQ. Here the CDR3 DNA reads TGCGCCAGCAGCTATCTCCCGGGGGGCACCTACAATGAGCAGTTCTTC. This gives the protein CASSYLPGGTYNEQFF.

J is TRBJ1-5 and V is TRBV10-3, with D unclear. CDR1 ENHRY and CDR2 SYGVKD come from the germline V gene. This CDR3 has 15 residues. V lost 2 bases, J lost 6 bases, and 14 bases lay in between. The CDR3 loop reads CAISEAAKGGQPQHF. The CDR3 region has the DNA TGTGCCATCAGTGAGGCAGCCAAAGGAGGTCAGCCCCAGCATTTT.

V is TRBV4-1 and J is TRBJ2-3; 12 bases line up with TRBD2. The CDR3 has 16 amino acids. In germline, CDR1 is MGHRA, CDR2 YSYEKL. Germline trimming cut 3 bases from V and 6 bases from J; bases unmatched to any gene: 7. CDR3 residues: CASSQASGRALDTQYF. The CDR3 nucleotides are TGCGCCAGCAGCCAGGCTAGCGGGAGGGCCCTGGATACGCAGTATTTT.

This chain joins TRBV13 and TRBJ1-2; 8 positions match TRBD1. The ends lost 6 bases at V and 4 bases at J; junction bases unmatched: 4. Germline V gene sequence: CDR1 PRHDT, CDR2 FYEKMQ (reference sequence). CDR3 size: 13 residues. The CDR3 here is CASRGQESYGYTF. CDR3 coding DNA: TGTGCCAGCAGGGGACAGGAATCCTATGGCTACACCTTC. Filled out from reference TRBV13 and TRBJ1-2, the complete variable domain reads AAGVIQSPRHLIKEKRETATLKCYPIPRHDTVYWYQQGPGQDPQFLISFYEKMQSDKGSIPDRFSAQQFSDYHSELNMSSLELGDSALYFCASRGQESYGYTFGSGTRLTVV.

This chain links TRBV27 with TRBJ2-1, with 7 bases fitting TRBD1. The CDR3 is 13 amino acids. CDR1 is MNHEY, CDR2 SMNVEV, per germline (reference sequence). The ends lost 6 bases at V and 3 bases at J; junction bases unmatched: 2. The CDR3 sequence is CASRGTDYNEQFF. CDR3 DNA: TGTGCCAGCAGGGGGACAGACTACAATGAGCAGTTCTTC.

The chain carries TRBV28 and TRBJ1-1, with D tentatively TRBD1 (6 bases). Germline V gene sequence: CDR1 MDHEN, CDR2 SYDVKM. The CDR3 is 14 amino acids. V was pared by 5 bases and J by 5 bases, with 15 bases between. CDR3 coding DNA: TGTGCCAGCAGTGTGGCAGGGGTTGGGACTGAAGCTTTCTTT. It is translated as CASSVAGVGTEAFF.

The rearrangement links TRBV5-1 to TRBJ2-7; 7 nucleotides agree with TRBD1. Unmatched junction bases numbered 11, after V lost 0 bases and J lost 2 bases. This CDR3 region has 17 residues. The germline V gene has CDR1 SGHRS and CDR2 YFSETQ. The CDR3 nucleotides read TGCGCCAGCAGCTTGGGGAAGACAGGGAGTTTCCCCTACGAGCAGTACTTC. As protein: CASSLGKTGSFPYEQYF.

V usage is TRBV4-1 and J usage is TRBJ2-2, with 9 positions matching TRBD2. This CDR3 is built from 17 residues. Germline-derived CDR1 and CDR2 are MGHRA and YSYEKL. J was trimmed by 4 bases and V by 0 bases; bases with no gene match: 6. Here the CDR3 reads CASSQDPEREATGELFF. CDR3 DNA: TGCGCCAGCAGCCAAGATCCGGAGCGGGAGGCCACCGGGGAGCTGTTTTTT.

The rearrangement uses TRBV4-3 and TRBJ2-5; TRBD2 might be the D (6 bases). Trimming took off 0 bases at V and 3 bases at J, with 11 bases between the two ends. This CDR3 region has 15 residues. CDR1 and CDR2 from the germline V gene are LGHNA and YSLEER. CDR3 sequence reads: CASSQDHSGEETQYF. The CDR3 DNA reads as TGCGCCAGCAGCCAAGATCATAGCGGAGAAGAGACCCAGTACTTC.

The chain recombines TRBV5-4 with TRBJ1-3, with 7 nucleotides matching TRBD1. After removal of 4 bases from V and 7 bases from J, the junction contained 5 bases not matched to a gene. CDR3 length: 13 residues. The germline V gene has CDR1 SGHNT and CDR2 YYREEE (reference sequence). The CDR3 DNA reads as TGTGCCAGCAGCAAGAAACAGGGGAACACCATATATTTT. It yields the protein CASSKKQGNTIYF.

The V and J genes are TRBV10-3 and TRBJ2-7, with TRBD1 as a possible D gene (6 bases). The CDR3 covers 13 residues. Germline CDR1 is ENHRY and CDR2 is SYGVKD. The V and J ends lost 4 bases and 3 bases respectively, with 10 bases between them. CDR3 loop: CAISVLQGYEQYF. The DNA of the CDR3 is TGTGCCATCAGTGTTTTACAGGGCTACGAGCAGTACTTC.

V and J are TRBV2 and TRBJ2-7; no clear D gene. The CDR3 consists of 12 residues. Germline V gene data show CDR1 as SNHLY and CDR2 as FYNNEI. Trimming stripped 10 bases from V and 0 bases from J, with 10 bases between. CDR3 nucleotide sequence: TGTGCCACCTCAGGTTCCTCCTACGAGCAGTACTTC. Encoded protein: CATSGSSYEQYF.

J is TRBJ2-7 and V is TRBV4-3; 10 nucleotides match TRBD2. Germline CDR1 and CDR2: LGHNA and YSLEER. The V gene end was trimmed by 0 bases and the J gene end by 0 bases; junction bases not matched to a gene: 8. CDR3 length equals 18 residues. The CDR3 spells CASSQDQLAGGYSYEQYF. The CDR3 DNA reads TGCGCCAGCAGCCAAGATCAATTAGCGGGAGGATACTCCTACGAGCAGTACTTC.

The chain couples TRBV4-2 to TRBJ2-7, with 11 nucleotides matching TRBD1. V was clipped by 0 bases and J by 5 bases; unmatched bases: 15. Germline lookup yields CDR1 LGHNA and CDR2 YNFKEQ. The CDR3 length is 19 residues. The CDR3 loop reads CASSQDYEGAGTGGNEQYF. CDR3 DNA: TGTGCCAGCAGCCAAGATTACGAGGGGGCCGGGACAGGGGGTAACGAGCAGTACTTC.

This chain joins TRBV4-3 and TRBJ1-5, with TRBD1 matching over 7 bases. With V trimmed by 0 bases and J by 7 bases, 12 bases remained unmatched. The CDR3 covers 17 residues. The germline V gene has CDR1 LGHNA and CDR2 YSLEER. CDR3 nucleotides: TGCGCCAGCAGCCAAGATTTAGGGGGCAATTTTCGGCAGCCCCAGCATTTT. Amino acids: CASSQDLGGNFRQPQHF.

This chain connects TRBV5-1 to TRBJ2-3; the match to TRBD1 covers 8 bases. The germline V gene encodes CDR1 SGHRS and CDR2 YFSETQ. V trimming: 3 bases; J trimming: 4 bases; junction bases outside the gene matches: 7. The CDR3 spans 15 residues. The chain's CDR3 is CASSSQDRGSDTQYF. The CDR3 coding sequence is TGCGCCAGCAGCTCCCAAGACAGGGGTTCAGATACGCAGTATTTT.

The V gene is TRBV27, the J gene TRBJ2-5; 15 nucleotides match TRBD2. Trimming took 4 bases from V and 4 from J; bases not matched to a gene: 7. The CDR3 runs to 17 residues. CDR1 and CDR2 from the germline V gene are MNHEY and SMNVEV (reference sequence). The CDR3: CASSSGTSGRRGETQYF. The DNA of the CDR3 is TGTGCCAGCAGTTCCGGGACTAGCGGGAGGAGAGGAGAGACCCAGTACTTC.